A selection of T cell receptor beta chains follows, all from one sample in a study of molecular identifiers for immune sequencing clone quantification. Using its own MiXCR run on the PCR reads, TCRdb lists one record per CDR3 protein. The sample contains about 510,000 distinct CDR3 sequences, around 23% of which appear only once. Source material: naive CD8+ T cells from blood, with Jurkat cell RNA spiked in. The receptors here all came from a human donor in good health. Some libraries in this study had Jurkat cell RNA spiked in. Both conserved end residues are part of each CDR3. The order of the fields is V gene, J gene, CDR3 protein.

TRBV29-1,TRBJ1-2,CSVEADGHYGYTF
TRBV3-1,TRBJ2-7,CASSQQDRGLNEQYF
TRBV12-3/TRBV12-4,TRBJ2-3,CASSPGTSDTDTQYF
TRBV30,TRBJ1-6,CAWSKGLGSPLHF
TRBV6-5,TRBJ2-7,CASSYSFRPRARYEQYF
TRBV25-1,TRBJ2-7,CASSVREVDYVQYF
TRBV6-2/TRBV6-3,TRBJ2-3,CASSYLSSGSPDTQYF
TRBV7-9,TRBJ1-3,CASSTRRDSGNTIYF
TRBV10-1,TRBJ2-3,CASSDLAGSTDTQYF
TRBV4-3,TRBJ2-7,CASSQETSGGYEQYF
TRBV7-6,TRBJ2-7,CASSLGRTGAIEQYF
TRBV10-1,TRBJ2-7,CASSVGSGRYGQYF
TRBV4-3,TRBJ2-1,CASSQGGWGEQFF
TRBV4-1,TRBJ2-1,CASSQEHRDLYNEQFF
TRBV28,TRBJ2-4,CASSLLNENIQYF
TRBV7-2,TRBJ2-5,CASRYLEVPGTSDQETQYF
TRBV7-9,TRBJ2-5,CASGGLALQEPQYF
TRBV7-2,TRBJ1-3,CASSPSQGAIGNTIYF
TRBV5-4,TRBJ2-1,CASSLFGTGGENEQFF
TRBV12-3/TRBV12-4,TRBJ1-6,CASSFGRVYSPLHF
TRBV6-1,TRBJ2-7,CASSELGGLVYEQYF
TRBV15,TRBJ1-5,CATSRDKGDRDRWPQHF
TRBV7-2,TRBJ2-7,CASSPRTYEQYF
TRBV7-9,TRBJ1-1,CAGRPGLGTEAFF
TRBV28,TRBJ2-5,CASSLFEAGGQETQYF
TRBV11-2,TRBJ2-1,CASSQHQSSYNEQFF
TRBV4-3,TRBJ2-7,CASSQRLAGGPGEQYF
TRBV24-1,TRBJ2-7,CATSDGGKDWCF
TRBV6-5,TRBJ2-3,CASSPTGPDTQYF
TRBV28,TRBJ1-1,CASSFSAGRNTEAFF
TRBV13,TRBJ2-5,CASSWDLAGKPQYF
TRBV18,TRBJ1-4,CASSPQDERLFF
TRBV24-1,TRBJ2-1,CATSDVDLAGYNEQFF
TRBV19,TRBJ1-5,CASSIVGGTDQPQHF
TRBV28,TRBJ1-4,CASSPTGGTEKLFF
TRBV4-3,TRBJ1-4,CASSPQAAAVGEKLFF
TRBV12-3/TRBV12-4,TRBJ1-6,CASRIFSRGPSPLHF
TRBV19,TRBJ1-1,CASSIVTGGSNTEAFF
TRBV5-6,TRBJ2-7,CASNLEARAGSYEQYF
TRBV2,TRBJ1-2,CASSGSRELNYGYTF
TRBV5-1,TRBJ2-5,CASSLAELAGLYQETQYF
TRBV19,TRBJ1-5,CASNLDRGSNQPQHF
TRBV12-3/TRBV12-4,TRBJ2-5,CASSLEGSSETQYF
TRBV20-1,TRBJ1-2,CSARIPEENYGYTF
TRBV7-9,TRBJ2-3,CASSPRASGGFFTDTQYF